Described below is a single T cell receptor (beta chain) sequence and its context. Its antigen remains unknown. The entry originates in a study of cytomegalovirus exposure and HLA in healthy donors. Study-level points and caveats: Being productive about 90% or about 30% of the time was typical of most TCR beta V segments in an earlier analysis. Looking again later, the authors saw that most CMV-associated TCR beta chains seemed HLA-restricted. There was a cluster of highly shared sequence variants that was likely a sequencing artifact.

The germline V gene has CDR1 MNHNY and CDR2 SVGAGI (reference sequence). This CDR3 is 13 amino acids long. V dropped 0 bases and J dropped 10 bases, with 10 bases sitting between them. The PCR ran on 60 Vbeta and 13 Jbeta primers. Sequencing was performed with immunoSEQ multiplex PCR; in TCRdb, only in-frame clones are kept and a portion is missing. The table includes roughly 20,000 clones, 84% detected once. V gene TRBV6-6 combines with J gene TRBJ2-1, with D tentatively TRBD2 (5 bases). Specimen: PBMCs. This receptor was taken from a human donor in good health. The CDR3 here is CASSYSSLGEQFF. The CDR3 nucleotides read TGTGCCAGCAGTTACTCGTCACTAGGAGAGCAGTTCTTC.